The rows below give T cell receptor beta chains drawn from one sample of a study of T cell changes during pregnancy in multiple sclerosis. Here immunoSEQ multiplex PCR was the method, and the copy in TCRdb shows in-frame clones only, minus some. The sample lists under 60,000 clones, around 90% occurring once. Material: CD8+ T cells from peripheral blood mononuclear cells, obtained after pregnancy. All receptors come from a female donor with multiple sclerosis, enrolled in a pregnancy study. Each CDR3 is given with its conserved first and last residue. D genes are given only for firm matches. Size is omitted from some rows. Given values are once, few, many or a class for expanded clones.

>-|-|TRBJ1-2|TRBV6-5
CASSYSISGQGGYTF
TGTGCCAGCAGTTACTCGATATCAGGGCAGGGTGGCTACACCTTC
>once|-|TRBJ2-7|TRBV27
CASSFLAGTPSYEQYF
TGTGCCAGCAGTTTCCTGGCGGGGACCCCTTCGTACGAGCAGTACTTC
>-|-|TRBJ1-1|TRBV13
CASSLIYSGTESTEAFF
TGTGCCAGCAGCTTAATTTATAGCGGGACGGAGTCCACTGAAGCTTTCTTT
>-|TRBD2|TRBJ2-1|TRBV10-2
CATWSGTSREQFF
TGCGCCACCTGGTCCGGGACTAGCCGTGAGCAGTTCTTC
>-|-|TRBJ1-3|TRBV5-4
CASSSNDRGGNTIYF
TGTGCCAGCAGCTCGAATGATAGGGGTGGAAACACCATATATTTT
>-|TRBD1|TRBJ1-1|TRBV7-3
CASSLGQGNTEAFF
TGTGCCAGCAGCTTAGGACAGGGGAACACTGAAGCTTTCTTT
>-|-|TRBJ2-5|TRBV27
CASSLSWTLGETQYF
TGTGCCAGCAGTTTATCATGGACACTGGGGGAGACCCAGTACTTC
>-|-|TRBJ1-2|TRBV19
CASSTMTGGLNYGYTF
TGTGCCAGTAGTACCATGACAGGAGGCCTGAACTATGGCTACACCTTC
>-|-|TRBJ1-2|TRBV29-1
CSAETGSYGYTF
TGCAGCGCCGAAACGGGAAGCTATGGCTACACCTTC
>-|-|TRBJ1-2|TRBV6-5
CASSYGDLGGYTF
TGTGCCAGCAGTTACGGCGATCTAGGTGGCTACACCTTC
>-|-|TRBJ1-2|TRBV6-1
CASSDALWTKANYGYTF
TGTGCCAGCAGTGATGCTTTGTGGACTAAAGCTAACTATGGCTACACCTTC
>-|TRBD2|TRBJ2-5|TRBV5-6
CASSPSGGLAQYF
TGTGCCAGCAGCCCCAGCGGGGGGTTGGCCCAGTACTTC
>-|-|TRBJ1-4|TRBV6-5
CASSSGAHEKLFF
TGTGCCAGCAGTTCAGGGGCGCATGAAAAACTGTTTTTT
>-|TRBD2|TRBJ2-5|TRBV5-6
CASSLDPSRGEIQETQYF
TGTGCCAGCAGCTTGGACCCCTCGCGGGGGGAAATTCAAGAGACCCAGTACTTC
>-|-|TRBJ1-1|TRBV6-6
CASSERSNTEAFF
TGTGCCAGCAGTGAGCGGTCGAACACTGAAGCTTTCTTT
>-|-|TRBJ2-2|TRBV9
CASSSWPGGDGELFF
TGTGCCAGCAGCTCCTGGCCCGGAGGGGACGGGGAGCTGTTTTTT
>-|-|TRBJ1-6|TRBV5-1
CASSLVQGHSNSPLHF
TGCGCCAGCAGCTTGGTTCAGGGACATTCGAATTCACCCCTCCACTTT
>-|-|TRBJ2-3|TRBV19
CAISEGPGGTDTQYF
TGTGCCATATCCGAGGGGCCAGGGGGCACAGATACGCAGTATTTT
>-|-|TRBJ1-1|TRBV2
CASRQRHPGAFF
TGTGCCAGCAGACAGAGACATCCTGGAGCTTTCTTT
>-|-|TRBJ1-1|TRBV9
CASSAGAEAFF
TGTGCCAGCAGCGCGGGAGCTGAAGCTTTCTTT
>-|TRBD1|TRBJ2-3|TRBV27
CASSLFLRDRSTDTQYF
TGTGCCAGCAGTTTATTCCTCCGGGACAGGAGCACAGATACGCAGTATTTT
>-|TRBD1|TRBJ2-1|TRBV6-5
CASTRTGYNEQFF
TGTGCCAGCACACGGACAGGTTACAATGAGCAGTTCTTC
>-|-|TRBJ2-1|TRBV7-7
CASSYSSQAEQFF
TGTGCTAGCAGCTATTCCTCCCAGGCAGAGCAGTTCTTC
>few|-|TRBJ1-1|TRBV4-1
CASSLEVGLTEAFF
TGCGCCAGCAGCTTAGAGGTGGGTTTGACTGAAGCTTTCTTT